This TCR beta chain was recovered during a study of CD8 T cells in Susac syndrome. This clonotype was found once. Between the trimmed V and J ends, which lost 0 bases and 7 bases, there was a span of 9 bases. The CDR3 consists of 13 residues. The germline V gene encodes CDR1 GTSNPN and CDR2 SVGIG (reference sequence). The multiple sclerosis controls comprised treatment-naive patients whose relapsing-remitting disease was stable or active. Negative isolation was applied to CD8+ and CD4+ T cells, and FACS enrichment was applied to TEMRA cells. RNA amounts of about 0.5 to 1 ug underwent reverse transcription with random hexamers. An immunoSEQ multiplex PCR amplified TCR beta CDR3 over 54 Vbeta and 13 Jbeta. TCRdb re-derived calls from the immunoSEQ multiplex PCR reads in MiXCR, one entry per CDR3 protein. This table has 150,000 to 250,000 distinct CDR3 sequences, about 96% appearing once.

The origin of this receptor is a human donor with multiple sclerosis. J is TRBJ1-4 and V is TRBV30, with D perhaps TRBD1 (6 bases). The sample comprised CD4+ T cells from PBMCs. The CDR3 nucleotides read TGTGCCTGGAGTGTAACAGGGACTGAAAAACTGTTTTTT. Protein product: CAWSVTGTEKLFF.